The 27 T cell receptor beta chains presented below share a single source sample, sequenced in a study of long-term antiretroviral therapy in people with HIV. Survey-level resolution applied to immunoSEQ assay v3.0. Measured with immunoSEQ multiplex PCR; TCRdb has only the in-frame clones, and not every one. Of more than 20,000 clones listed, about four fifths were seen once; the top ten hold around 20%. This specimen was unsorted PBMCs, taken 0.5 years before starting antiretroviral therapy. The receptors originated from a man aged 35-49 years with HIV.

This chain connects TRBV2 to TRBJ1-5, with 7 positions matching TRBD1. The CDR3 is 15 amino acids. V lost 4 bases, J lost 0 bases, and 3 bases stayed unmatched. Germline loops: CDR1 SNHLY, CDR2 FYNNEI. The CDR3 protein is CASSVGTDSNQPQHF. As DNA, the CDR3 is TGTGCCAGCAGTGTTGGGACAGATAGCAATCAGCCCCAGCATTTT. Combining the CDR3 with reference TRBV2 and TRBJ1-5 gives the whole variable domain EPEVTQTPSHQVTQMGQEVILRCVPISNHLYFYWYRQILGQKVEFLVSFYNNEISEKSEIFDDQFSVERPDGSNFTLKIRSTKLEDSAMYFCASSVGTDSNQPQHFGDGTRLSIL.

This chain connects TRBV19 to TRBJ1-1; D is undetermined. Germline assignment: CDR1 LNHDA and CDR2 SQIVND (reference sequence). V was clipped by 7 bases and J by 1 base, with 10 bases between them. CDR3 length: 13 residues. CDR3 coding DNA: TGTGCCAGTACCTCCAACGGGAACACTGAAGCTTTCTTT. Encoded protein: CASTSNGNTEAFF.

The V gene is TRBV9, the J gene TRBJ1-1; D not certain. The CDR3 contains 14 residues. The germline V gene encodes CDR1 SGDLS and CDR2 YYNGEE. Trimming shortened V by 0 bases and J by 1 base, and 7 bases separated the two germline ends. The CDR3 loop reads CASSVAGPNTEAFF. In DNA, the CDR3 is TGTGCCAGCAGCGTAGCCGGACCGAACACTGAAGCTTTCTTT.

J is TRBJ2-2 and V is TRBV29-1; D possibly corresponds to TRBD1 (6 bases). This CDR3 is 14 amino acids long. CDR1 SQVTM and CDR2 ANQGSEA come from the germline V gene. Trimming stripped 5 bases from V and 1 base from J, with 11 bases between. The CDR3 nucleotides read TGCAGCGTTTCCCAGGGGAGGAACACCGGGGAGCTGTTTTTT. Translating it yields CSVSQGRNTGELFF.

The chain is built from TRBV29-1 and TRBJ2-5; a weak D match, TRBD1 (6 bases). V was shortened by 5 bases and J by 3 bases, with 13 bases between the two germline ends. This CDR3 is 13 amino acids long. Germline values: CDR1 SQVTM, CDR2 ANQGSEA. CDR3 in amino acids: CSVIRDTKETQYF. The CDR3, as DNA: TGCAGCGTTATCCGGGACACCAAAGAGACCCAGTACTTC.

This clone has only a few counts. The chain joins TRBV2 to TRBJ1-6, with TRBD1 as a possible D gene (6 bases). This CDR3 has 15 amino acids. The V gene's germline CDR1 is SNHLY and CDR2 FYNNEI. V lost 6 bases and J 6 bases, leaving 15 bases between the germline ends. CDR3 sequence reads: CASRRGGQGNSPLHF. Here the CDR3 DNA reads TGTGCCAGCAGGAGGGGGGGGCAAGGTAATTCACCCCTCCACTTT.

Only a few counts were recorded for this clone. The chain employs TRBV27 and TRBJ2-7; D is unresolved. Germline values: CDR1 MNHEY, CDR2 SMNVEV (reference sequence). Trimming cost V 6 bases and J 3 bases, with 9 bases left between them. The CDR3 totals 12 residues. The DNA for the CDR3 is TGTGCCAGCAGGGGTTATTACTACGAGCAGTACTTC. It yields the protein CASRGYYYEQYF.

The chain recombines TRBV7-2 with TRBJ2-7; TRBD1 matches at 10 bases. Per germline, CDR1 SGHTA and CDR2 FQGNSA. The CDR3 sequence is 13 residues long. The junction had 4 bases not matched to a gene; V was cut back by 5 bases and J by 6 bases. The CDR3 region is CASSPWTGGEQYF. The CDR3 DNA is TGTGCCAGCAGCCCTTGGACAGGGGGCGAGCAGTACTTC.

This rearrangement joins TRBV6-6 to TRBJ2-7; 7 positions match TRBD1. The CDR3 has 15 amino acids. Germline CDR1 is MNHNY and CDR2 is SVGAGI (reference sequence). Trimming at V came to 6 bases and at J to 0 bases, leaving 8 bases not matched to a gene. The CDR3 sequence: CASSWGQPISYEQYF. CDR3 sequence (DNA): TGTGCCAGCAGCTGGGGACAGCCGATCTCCTACGAGCAGTACTTC.

This sequence joins TRBV6-5 and TRBJ2-5, with D tentatively TRBD1 or TRBD2 (5 bases each). CDR3 length equals 15 residues. Looked up from germline, CDR1 is MNHEY and CDR2 is SVGAGI. V lost 7 bases and J 1 base, leaving 16 bases between the germline ends. CDR3 protein: CASKGTRKGQETQYF. The CDR3 nucleotides are TGTGCCAGCAAAGGGACGAGAAAGGGCCAAGAGACCCAGTACTTC.

The rearrangement links TRBV28 to TRBJ2-7; either TRBD1 or TRBD2 may supply D (6 bases each). V lost 4 bases to trimming and J lost 3 bases, with 16 bases between them. The CDR3 sequence is 15 residues long. Germline V lookup: CDR1 MDHEN, CDR2 SYDVKM. As DNA, the CDR3 is TGTGCCAGCAGTTACTCCGGGGGCTCGCTCTACGAGCAGTACTTC. Its protein is CASSYSGGSLYEQYF.

This clone has a single count. The chain uses TRBV5-3 and TRBJ1-6; TRBD1 might be the D (5 bases). TRBV5-3 carries the ORF label, with uncertain function. V was pared by 1 base and J by 7 bases, with 12 bases between. The CDR3 length is 15 residues. In DNA, the CDR3 is TGTGCCAGAAGCTTGATATGGGGGGGAAATTCACCCCTCCACTTT. Its protein product is CARSLIWGGNSPLHF.

This CDR3 is CASSAQNNYGYTF. In DNA form, the CDR3 reads TGTGCCAGCAGTGCTCAAAATAACTATGGCTACACCTTC. The chain employs TRBV6-1 and TRBJ1-2; no clear D. The V gene lost 4 bases and the J gene lost 1 base, with 7 bases spanning the gap. Germline V CDR1 and CDR2: MNHNS, SASEGT. This CDR3 comprises 13 residues.

This chain joins TRBV19 and TRBJ2-3; 8 nucleotides agree with TRBD2. The ends lost 7 bases at V and 2 bases at J; junction bases unmatched: 5. This CDR3 spans 14 amino acids. The V gene's germline CDR1 is LNHDA and CDR2 SQIVND (reference sequence). CDR3 nucleotides: TGTGCCAGTATGAGTAGCGGGGACACAGATACGCAGTATTTT. It yields the protein CASMSSGDTDTQYF.

J is TRBJ2-1 and V is TRBV9; 10 bases align to TRBD1. The CDR3 runs to 10 residues. From germline, CDR1 is SGDLS and CDR2 YYNGEE. After removal of 7 bases from V and 13 bases from J, the junction contained 2 bases not matched to a gene. This chain's CDR3 is CASGDRGQFF. CDR3 DNA sequence: TGTGCCAGCGGGGACAGGGGCCAGTTCTTC.

The V call is TRBV19, the J call TRBJ1-6; D uncertain. Germline loops: CDR1 LNHDA, CDR2 SQIVND (reference sequence). The V and J ends lost 3 bases and 0 bases respectively, with 9 bases between them. This CDR3 is 16 amino acids long. The CDR3, as DNA: TGTGCCAGTAGTATCGCGGCCAGCTCCTATAATTCACCCCTCCACTTT. Protein sequence: CASSIAASSYNSPLHF.

The rearrangement joins TRBV5-5 to TRBJ1-5; the match to TRBD1 covers 8 bases. CDR3 size: 18 residues. The trim removed 3 bases at V and 0 bases at J, leaving 11 bases unmatched. Germline CDR1 and CDR2: SGHKS and YYEKEE (reference sequence). CDR3 sequence reads: CASSSPRTGTYSNQPQHF. CDR3 in DNA: TGTGCCAGCAGCTCTCCTCGGACAGGGACTTATAGCAATCAGCCCCAGCATTTT. Using reference TRBV5-5 and TRBJ1-5 for the parts outside the CDR3, the full variable domain is DAGVTQSPTHLIKTRGQQVTLRCSPISGHKSVSWYQQVLGQGPQFIFQYYEKEERGRGNFPDRFSARQFPNYSSELNVNALLLGDSALYLCASSSPRTGTYSNQPQHFGDGTRLSIL.

The genes are TRBV7-2 and TRBJ2-3; D call uncertain. Trimming took 0 bases from V and 4 from J, leaving 5 bases between them. CDR1 is SGHTA and CDR2 is FQGNSA in the germline V gene. The CDR3 has 13 amino acids. CDR3 loop: CASSLASSDTQYF. The CDR3 DNA is TGTGCCAGCAGCTTAGCGTCTTCAGATACGCAGTATTTT.

This clone appeared a single time. The V and J genes are TRBV6-5 and TRBJ2-1; 8 nucleotides match TRBD1. The germline CDR1 and CDR2 sequences are MNHEY and SVGAGI. The CDR3 covers 16 residues. Trimming took 3 bases from V and 5 from J; bases not matched to a gene: 9. The CDR3 sequence is CASSYRRTGTHNEQFF. The CDR3 DNA follows: TGTGCCAGCAGTTATCGAAGGACAGGGACCCACAATGAGCAGTTCTTC.

This chain joins TRBV28 and TRBJ1-1; D gene ambiguous. CDR1 is MDHEN, CDR2 SYDVKM, per germline. The germline V and J ends were trimmed by 8 bases and 4 bases, with 23 bases remaining between them. The CDR3 loop spans 16 amino acids. CDR3 nucleotide sequence: TGTGCCAGCCCCCCTCAAGCCAAGGGTGGCGGCACTGAAGCTTTCTTT. Translated, it gives CASPPQAKGGGTEAFF.

This sequence joins TRBV19 and TRBJ1-6, with D possibly being TRBD1 (5 bases). V was clipped by 1 base and J by 4 bases, with 14 bases between them. Per the germline V gene, CDR1 is LNHDA and CDR2 is SQIVND (reference sequence). The CDR3 length is 17 residues. For the CDR3, the DNA is TGTGCCAGTAGTATAGCACGAAGGGGCATTTATAATTCACCCCTCCACTTT. This translates into CASSIARRGIYNSPLHF.

V is TRBV6-1 and J is TRBJ1-4; possibly TRBD1 for D (5 bases). Trimming cost V 4 bases and J 2 bases, with 14 bases left between them. The germline V gene encodes CDR1 MNHNS and CDR2 SASEGT. This CDR3 spans 16 amino acids. The CDR3 spells CASSGLPGLTNEKLFF. CDR3 DNA: TGTGCCAGCAGTGGCCTGCCAGGGTTGACTAATGAAAAACTGTTTTTT.

This rearrangement joins TRBV30 to TRBJ2-3, with TRBD1 as a possible D gene (6 bases). The CDR3 runs to 15 residues. The V gene lost 1 base and the J gene lost 7 bases, with 18 bases spanning the gap. Looked up from germline, CDR1 is GTSNPN and CDR2 is SVGIG (reference sequence). In DNA, the CDR3 is TGTGCCTGGAGTGGATATGTCTGGGGGACATATACGCAGTATTTT. This encodes CAWSGYVWGTYTQYF.

In DNA, the CDR3 is TGTGCCAGCAGTTGGGTGGGGTACGAGCAGTACTTC. Its protein is CASSWVGYEQYF. The chain carries TRBV28 and TRBJ2-7; D not resolved. CDR3 length: 12 amino acids. The ends were cut back, 4 bases at V and 4 bases at J, with 8 bases in the middle. Germline V lookup: CDR1 MDHEN, CDR2 SYDVKM.

The chain combines TRBV28 with TRBJ1-5; tentatively, D is TRBD1 (5 bases). This CDR3 is 14 amino acids long. The germline V gene encodes CDR1 MDHEN and CDR2 SYDVKM. The V gene lost 8 bases and the J gene lost 4 bases, with 15 bases spanning the gap. The CDR3 coding sequence is TGTGCCAGCCACTTTGGGGGGGAGAATCAGCCCCAGCATTTT. This sequence encodes CASHFGGENQPQHF.

The chain uses TRBV28 and TRBJ1-2; tentatively, D is TRBD1 (6 bases). Germline-derived CDR1 and CDR2 are MDHEN and SYDVKM. The CDR3 is 13 amino acids. V was trimmed by 5 bases and J by 4 bases, leaving 11 bases between them. The CDR3 spells CASSRTDTYGYTF. In nucleotides, the CDR3 is TGTGCCAGCAGTCGGACAGACACCTATGGCTACACCTTC.

This chain uses TRBV18 with TRBJ2-7; D may be TRBD1 (6 bases). CDR1 and CDR2 (germline): KGHSH, LQKENI. V was trimmed by 4 bases and J by 0 bases, leaving 13 bases between them. CDR3 size: 15 residues. CDR3 in DNA: TGTGCCAGCTCACAACAGGGATTGGGCTCCTACGAGCAGTACTTC. Translated, it gives CASSQQGLGSYEQYF.